This TCR beta chain stems from a study of graft-versus-host responses after intestinal transplantation. The germline V gene has CDR1 SNHLY and CDR2 FYNNEI. This CDR3 has 16 amino acids. Trimming removed 5 bases from V and 4 bases from J, with 20 bases in between. Sequencing used immunoSEQ multiplex PCR; TCRdb keeps in-frame clones, though not all of them. The sample has roughly 97,000 clones, around 90% seen once. This specimen consisted of PBMCs, obtained about 460 days after intestinal transplant. The receptor was derived from a human patient who received an intestinal transplant, so some T cells may come from the graft donor. This chain links TRBV2 with TRBJ1-1; tentatively, D is TRBD1 (5 bases). This CDR3 is CASSSPYGDSRTEAFF. The CDR3 DNA sequence: TGTGCCAGCAGTTCACCCTACGGGGACTCCCGCACTGAAGCTTTCTTT.